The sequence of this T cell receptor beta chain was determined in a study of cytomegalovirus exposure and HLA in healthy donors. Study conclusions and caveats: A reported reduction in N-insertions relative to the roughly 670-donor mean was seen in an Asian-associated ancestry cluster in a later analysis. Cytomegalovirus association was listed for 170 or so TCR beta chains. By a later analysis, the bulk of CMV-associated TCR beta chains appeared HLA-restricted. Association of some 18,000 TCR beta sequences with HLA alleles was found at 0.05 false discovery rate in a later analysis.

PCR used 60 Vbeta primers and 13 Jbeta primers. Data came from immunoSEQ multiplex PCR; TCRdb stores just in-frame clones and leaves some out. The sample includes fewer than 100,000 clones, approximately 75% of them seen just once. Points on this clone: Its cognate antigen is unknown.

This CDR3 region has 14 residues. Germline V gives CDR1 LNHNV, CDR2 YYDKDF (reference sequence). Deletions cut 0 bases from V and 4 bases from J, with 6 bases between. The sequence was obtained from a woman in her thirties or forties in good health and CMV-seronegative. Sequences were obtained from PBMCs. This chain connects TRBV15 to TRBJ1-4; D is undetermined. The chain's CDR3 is CATSREALNEKLFF. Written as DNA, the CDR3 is TGTGCCACCAGCAGAGAGGCCCTTAATGAAAAACTGTTTTTT.